Below, 2 T cell receptor beta chains from the same sample are listed, as sequenced in a study of blood T cell repertoires in COVID-19. Repertoires were generated with immunoSEQ multiplex PCR, while TCRdb's copy carries only in-frame clones and drops some. The sample holds a few hundred thousand clones, about 89% seen once. Sequenced material: peripheral blood. The receptors originated from a man aged 35 to 55 with acute or convalescent COVID-19.

The chain has TRBV28 and TRBJ2-3; 9 nucleotides line up with TRBD2. Trimming cost V 4 bases and J 2 bases; bases outside gene matches: 13. Looked up from germline, CDR1 is MDHEN and CDR2 is SYDVKM. CDR3 length: 18 residues. In DNA, the CDR3 is TGTGCCAGCAGTTCCCCCTTCAGGATAGCGGGGGACACAGATACGCAGTATTTT. As protein: CASSSPFRIAGDTDTQYF. Variable domain in full (rest from reference TRBV28 and TRBJ2-3): DVKVTQSSRYLVKRTGEKVFLECVQDMDHENMFWYRQDPGLGLRLIYFSYDVKMKEKGDIPEGYSVSREKKERFSLILESASTNQTSMYLCASSSPFRIAGDTDTQYFGPGTRLTVL.

V usage is TRBV9 and J usage is TRBJ1-3; the match to TRBD1 covers 9 bases. The CDR3 is 19 amino acids. Germline V gene data show CDR1 as SGDLS and CDR2 as YYNGEE. V was clipped by 0 bases and J by 1 base; unmatched bases: 11. CDR3 bases: TGTGCCAGCAGCGTAGGTAGCGGACAGGGGTTTATTTCTGGAAACACCATATATTTT. This codes for CASSVGSGQGFISGNTIYF.